The 25 T cell receptor beta chains listed next were all sequenced from one sample in a study of CD8+ T cells in alopecia areata. Cells from pooled cutaneous lymph nodes were sorted by CD4, CD8alpha, NKG2D, NKG2ACE and other markers. RNA, once extracted, was reverse transcribed into cDNA for use as the sequencing template. TCRdb's table, derived via immunoSEQ multiplex PCR, lists solely in-frame clones and lacks some. The sample is made up of 290,000 or so clones, none counted only once. Material for sequencing was CD4+ T cells sorted from a lymph node. These receptors were collected from a C3H/HeJ mouse with alopecia areata. This line is of MHC haplotype H2-k.

This clone was picked up many times. Germline and genes: mouse. The read terminates 4 residues before the CDR3 end, so the remaining end is supplied by the germline J gene. The chain joins TRBV17 to TRBJ2-5; 10 bases map to TRBD2. The CDR3 is 15 residues long. Per germline, CDR1 MNHDT and CDR2 YYDKIL. The DNA read from the CDR3 is TGTGCTAGCAGTATCCCTGGACTGGGGGAAGAC. Amino acids: CASSIPGLGED. The whole CDR3 protein is CASSIPGLGEDTQYF.

With respect to this clone: The gene names here belong to mouse. The read is 4 residues too short to cover the CDR3 end, so that end is filled in from the germline J gene. V usage is TRBV17 and J usage is TRBJ2-7; TRBD2 matches at 8 bases. Per germline, CDR1 MNHDT and CDR2 YYDKIL. The CDR3 is 14 residues long. This CDR3 is CASSRAPGGYEQYF. CDR3 DNA (partial): TGTGCTAGCAGTAGAGCTCCTGGGGGGTAT.

This clone was picked up a small number of times. Germline and genes here are mouse. The read is 4 residues too short to cover the CDR3 end, so that end is filled in from the germline J gene. The sample carries other DNA sequences with the same CDR3. The chain joins TRBV1 to TRBJ2-2; TRBD2 matches 11 bases. Unmatched junction bases numbered 1, after V lost 3 bases and J lost 1 base. This CDR3 contains 16 residues. Germline V gene lookup returns CDR1 NSQYPW and CDR2 LRSPGD (reference sequence). The CDR3 bases that were read are TGCACCTGCAGTGCGGGACTGGGGGAAAACACCGGG. The encoded protein is CTCSAGLGENTG. The entire CDR3 sequence reads CTCSAGLGENTGQLYF. Drawing the rest from reference TRBV1 and TRBJ2-2, the complete variable domain is VTLLEQNPRWRLVPRGQAVNLRCILKNSQYPWMSWYQQDLQKQLQWLFTLRSPGDKEVKSLPGADYLATRVTDTELRLQVANMSQGRTLYCTCSAGLGENTGQLYFGEGSKLTVL.

Comment on this clone: Gene names denote mouse genes. The sequenced fragment ends 4 residues before the CDR3 boundary, so the rest is inferred from the germline J gene. The chain couples TRBV31 to TRBJ2-2, with D possibly TRBD1 on 6 matching bases. V lost 7 bases and J 0 bases, leaving 12 bases between the germline ends. The CDR3 contains 14 residues. Per germline, CDR1 GKSSPN and CDR2 SITVG. Partial CDR3 DNA: TGTGCCTTCCCGGGACAAACAAACACCGGG. This encodes CAFPGQTNTG. The full CDR3 sequence reads CAFPGQTNTGQLYF.

This clone was detected only a few times. Genes here carry mouse names. The CDR3 end lies 4 residues beyond the end of the read and is filled in from the germline J gene. The same CDR3 arises from other DNA sequences in this sample as well. V and J are TRBV13-3 and TRBJ2-1; TRBD2 matches 9 bases. Trimming cost V 5 bases and J 2 bases; bases outside gene matches: 2. The CDR3 is 14 amino acids. Per the germline V gene, CDR1 is NNHDY and CDR2 is SYVADS. The DNA read from the CDR3 is TGTGCCAGCAGGGACTGGGGTTACTATGCT. Its translation is CASRDWGYYA. The full CDR3 sequence reads CASRDWGYYAEQFF.

This clone showed up just a few times. Genes and germline come from the mouse. With the read ending 4 residues before the CDR3 end, the germline J gene is used to fill in that end. The rearrangement joins TRBV13-3 to TRBJ2-1, with a possible D match to TRBD1 (5 bases). Germline V gene lookup returns CDR1 NNHDY and CDR2 SYVADS. There are 13 residues in the CDR3. The CDR3 sequence: CASSDVQGAEQFF. The DNA read from the CDR3 is TGTGCCAGCAGTGATGTTCAGGGAGCT.

For this clone: The gene names here belong to mouse. The CDR3 end falls 4 residues outside the read, so it is completed with the germline J gene. This chain links TRBV13-3 with TRBJ2-3, with TRBD2 identical over 7 bases. The CDR3 spans 13 residues. In germline, CDR1 is NNHDY, CDR2 SYVADS. The sequenced CDR3 bases are TGTGCCAGCAGTGATTCTGGGGGAGAA. Its protein product is CASSDSGGE. The whole CDR3 protein is CASSDSGGETLYF.

With respect to this clone: Gene names are mouse gene names. The CDR3 sequence: CASSFWTGVPEQFF. The sequenced CDR3 bases are TGTGCCAGCAGTTTCTGGACAGGGGTTCCT. The chain employs TRBV14 and TRBJ2-1; 9 bases map to TRBD1. The read ends 4 residues shy of where the CDR3 ends; the end is completed using the germline J gene. The germline V gene encodes CDR1 SGHDT and CDR2 FRDEAV. The CDR3 is 14 residues long.

This clone has a handful of counts. Mouse germline and gene names are used. CDR3 bases read: TGCACCTGCAGTGCAGGTTTTGGGGAC. Translating gives CTCSAGFGD. The CDR3 reads in full as CTCSAGFGDTQYF. V and J are TRBV1 and TRBJ2-5; no definite D call. The read terminates 4 residues before the CDR3 end, so the remaining end is supplied by the germline J gene. The CDR3 totals 13 residues. The germline V gene encodes CDR1 NSQYPW and CDR2 LRSPGD (reference sequence). Full variable domain (remainder filled in from reference TRBV1 and TRBJ2-5): VTLLEQNPRWRLVPRGQAVNLRCILKNSQYPWMSWYQQDLQKQLQWLFTLRSPGDKEVKSLPGADYLATRVTDTELRLQVANMSQGRTLYCTCSAGFGDTQYFGPGTRLLVL.

This clone was counted many times. The genes are named according to mouse. The sequence runs out 4 residues before the end of the CDR3; the remainder is reconstructed from the germline J gene. This chain uses TRBV5 with TRBJ2-1; D possibly corresponds to TRBD1 (6 bases). The CDR3 is 15 residues long. Per the germline V gene, CDR1 is LGHNA and CDR2 is YNLKQL (reference sequence). Trimming left V 2 bases short and J 2 bases short, with 10 bases between. CDR3 in amino acids: CASSQQGRDYAEQFF. The CDR3 DNA, read in part, is TGTGCCAGCAGCCAACAGGGGAGGGACTATGCT.

This clone was seen only a few times. The listed genes are named as in mouse. Read data end 4 residues before the CDR3 end; the end is taken from the germline J gene. This chain links TRBV29 with TRBJ1-1; 7 positions match TRBD1. The V and J ends lost 3 bases and 3 bases, in that order; junction bases with no gene match: 4. The V gene's germline CDR1 is MSHET and CDR2 SYDVDS. The length of the CDR3 is 14 residues. CDR3 DNA, as far as it was read: TGTGCTAGCAGTTTGTACAGGGGCGACACA. This sequence encodes CASSLYRGDT. In full, the CDR3 reads CASSLYRGDTEVFF.

The sample holds a few counts of this clone. Gene labels here are mouse ones. The sequenced fragment ends 4 residues before the CDR3 boundary, so the rest is inferred from the germline J gene. The chain employs TRBV13-3 and TRBJ2-1, with D possibly matching TRBD1 (6 bases). Germline V CDR1 and CDR2: NNHDY, SYVADS. V lost 2 bases, J lost 3 bases, and 12 bases lay in between. The CDR3 sequence is 15 residues long. CDR3 DNA (partial): TGTGCCAGCAGTGAAAGGGACAAATCCTATGCT. Translation: CASSERDKSYA. The entire CDR3 sequence reads CASSERDKSYAEQFF.

To note about this clone: Gene names refer to mouse genes. The read ends 4 residues shy of where the CDR3 ends; the end is completed using the germline J gene. This same CDR3 is encoded by further DNA sequences in the sample. This chain joins TRBV1 and TRBJ2-1; 10 bases align to TRBD2. CDR3 size: 15 residues. V trimming: 4 bases; J trimming: 3 bases; junction bases outside the gene matches: 3. Germline CDR1 is NSQYPW and CDR2 is LRSPGD (reference sequence). The part of the CDR3 DNA that was read is TGCACCTGCAGTGGACTGGGGGGTGGCTATGCT. Translating it yields CTCSGLGGGYA. The whole CDR3 region reads CTCSGLGGGYAEQFF.

As concerns this clone: Gene names follow the mouse nomenclature. The sequence runs out 4 residues before the end of the CDR3; the remainder is reconstructed from the germline J gene. The chain uses TRBV5 and TRBJ2-5, with 9 bases aligning to TRBD2. Looked up from germline, CDR1 is LGHNA and CDR2 is YNLKQL (reference sequence). This CDR3 region has 16 residues. Incomplete CDR3 DNA: TGTGCCAGCAGCCACTCCCGACTGGGGGAGGGGGAC. This sequence encodes CASSHSRLGEGD. The whole CDR3 is CASSHSRLGEGDTQYF.

Remarks on this clone: Gene names refer to mouse genes. Read data end 4 residues before the CDR3 end; the end is taken from the germline J gene. Distinct nucleotide sequences in the sample also encode this CDR3. V is TRBV13-2 and J is TRBJ2-5, with 8 bases aligning to TRBD2. The germline V gene has CDR1 NNHNN and CDR2 SYGAGS (reference sequence). This CDR3 has 13 amino acids. The CDR3 spells CASGVGGEDTQYF. CDR3 DNA, as far as it was read: TGTGCCAGCGGTGTTGGGGGGGAAGAC.

On this clone itself: Gene names are mouse gene names. From the germline J gene comes the end of the CDR3, since the read stops 4 residues before it. The chain uses TRBV5 and TRBJ2-5, with 7 bases identical to TRBD2. This CDR3 has 14 residues. Germline CDR1 reads LGHNA; CDR2 reads YNLKQL (reference sequence). The CDR3 sequence: CASSPHWGLDTQYF. CDR3 bases read: TGTGCCAGCAGCCCCCACTGGGGTTTAGAC.

This clone was seen a handful of times. These gene names are mouse names. The missing CDR3 end, 4 residues past where the read stops, is filled in from the germline J gene. The rearrangement links TRBV13-1 to TRBJ1-1; D might be TRBD1 (6 bases). Per the germline V gene, CDR1 is NSHNY and CDR2 is SYGAGN. This CDR3 has 13 residues. Between the trimmed V and J ends, which lost 7 bases and 1 base, there was a span of 11 bases. CDR3 protein: CASQGGGNTEVFF. The part of the CDR3 DNA that was read is TGTGCCAGCCAGGGAGGGGGAAACACA.

This clone has more than one count but fewer than ten. All gene names here are mouse names. The sequence runs out 4 residues before the end of the CDR3; the remainder is reconstructed from the germline J gene. Additional DNA sequences in this sample encode the identical CDR3. The chain links TRBV2 to TRBJ2-2; 10 nucleotides line up with TRBD2. This CDR3 spans 16 amino acids. V shed 1 base and J 1 base; nucleotides not matched to a gene: 0. The germline V gene encodes CDR1 LGHNA and CDR2 YSYQKL. CDR3 amino acids: CASSQGTGGNTGQLYF. CDR3 DNA, as far as it was read: TGTGCCAGCAGCCAAGGGACTGGGGGAAACACCGGG.

This clone was seen only a few times. Mouse names are used for the genes. The read ends 4 residues early relative to the CDR3; the germline J gene fills the gap. The chain couples TRBV13-3 to TRBJ2-5; 10 bases are a match to TRBD1. Germline assignment: CDR1 NNHDY and CDR2 SYVADS. CDR3 size: 14 residues. CDR3 DNA, as far as it was read: TGTGCCAGCAGCACCGGGACAGGGGAAGAC. It specifies CASSTGTGED. From start to end, the CDR3 is CASSTGTGEDTQYF. Drawing the rest from reference TRBV13-3 and TRBJ2-5, the complete variable domain is EAAVTQSPRSKVAVTGGKVTLSCHQTNNHDYMYWYRQDTGHGLRLIHYSYVADSTEKGDIPDGYKASRPSQENFSLILELASLSQTAVYFCASSTGTGEDTQYFGPGTRLLVL.

In its sample, this clone was seen a few times. All gene names here are mouse names. The read halts 4 residues ahead of the CDR3 end, with the missing end drawn from the germline J gene. This CDR3 is also generated by other DNA sequences in the sample. This sequence joins TRBV13-2 and TRBJ2-5; 14 nucleotides line up with TRBD2. CDR1 and CDR2 (germline): NNHNN, SYGAGS (reference sequence). The CDR3 length is 15 residues. CDR3 sequence reads: CASGEGLGGRDTQYF. The CDR3 bases that were read are TGTGCCAGCGGTGAGGGACTGGGGGGGCGAGAC.

Concerning this clone itself: Mouse gene names and germline throughout. The sequence runs out 4 residues before the end of the CDR3; the remainder is reconstructed from the germline J gene. The same CDR3 also results from other DNA sequences found in this sample. This rearrangement joins TRBV19 to TRBJ1-1, with unresolved D. Per the germline V gene, CDR1 is FNHDT and CDR2 is SITEND (reference sequence). The CDR3 is 14 residues long. V lost 0 bases, J lost 0 bases, and 6 bases lay in between. CDR3 bases read: TGTGCCAGCAGTATAGACAGAGCAAACACA. It specifies CASSIDRANT. The entire CDR3 is CASSIDRANTEVFF.

This clone has only a few counts. Mouse germline and gene names are used. The CDR3 goes on 4 residues after the read ends, and that part is filled in from the germline J gene. This sequence joins TRBV31 and TRBJ1-1; 10 bases fit TRBD1. The CDR3 is 15 residues long. The V gene end was trimmed by 0 bases and the J gene end by 0 bases; junction bases not matched to a gene: 1. Germline V gene sequence: CDR1 GKSSPN, CDR2 SITVG. This CDR3 reads CAWSLGQGTNTEVFF. CDR3 DNA (partial): TGTGCCTGGAGTCTGGGACAGGGGACAAACACA.

This clone was seen a few times. Gene names are mouse gene names. From the germline J gene comes the end of the CDR3, since the read stops 4 residues before it. The same CDR3 also results from other DNA sequences found in this sample. This chain links TRBV31 with TRBJ2-3; 7 bases map to TRBD2. Germline V gene data show CDR1 as GKSSPN and CDR2 as SITVG. The J segment lost 0 bases and the V segment lost 3 bases, leaving 6 bases of the junction unmatched. This CDR3 is built from 15 residues. Here the CDR3 reads CAWSLLGSSAETLYF. Partial CDR3 DNA: TGTGCCTGGAGCCTACTGGGGTCTAGTGCAGAA. The full variable domain, its missing parts supplied by reference TRBV31 and TRBJ2-3, is AQTIHQWPVAEIKAVGSPLSLGCTIKGKSSPNLYWYWQATGGTLQQLFYSITVGQVESVVQLNLSASRPKDDQFILSTEKLLLSHSGFYLCAWSLLGSSAETLYFGSGTRLTVL.

To note about this clone: All gene names here are mouse names. The read terminates 4 residues before the CDR3 end, so the remaining end is supplied by the germline J gene. Other DNA sequences of this sample code for an identical CDR3. This rearrangement joins TRBV13-2 to TRBJ2-1; a possible D gene is TRBD2 (7 bases). The V and J ends lost 0 bases and 0 bases respectively, with 7 bases between them. The CDR3 sequence is 15 residues long. Germline V gene sequence: CDR1 NNHNN, CDR2 SYGAGS (reference sequence). CDR3 residues: CASGDGGANYAEQFF. CDR3 bases read: TGTGCCAGCGGTGATGGGGGGGCTAACTATGCT.

As concerns this clone: All gene names here are mouse names. The CDR3 end falls 4 residues outside the read, so it is completed with the germline J gene. The chain combines TRBV31 with TRBJ2-7, with 7 positions matching TRBD1. This CDR3 comprises 12 residues. Germline CDR1 is GKSSPN and CDR2 is SITVG. CDR3 protein: CAWSAQGYEQYF. CDR3 bases read: TGTGCCTGGAGTGCACAGGGGTAT. Variable domain in full (rest from reference TRBV31 and TRBJ2-7): AQTIHQWPVAEIKAVGSPLSLGCTIKGKSSPNLYWYWQATGGTLQQLFYSITVGQVESVVQLNLSASRPKDDQFILSTEKLLLSHSGFYLCAWSAQGYEQYFGPGTRLTVL.